The next 31 T cell receptor beta chains were all read from a single sample in a study of T cell repertoires in aging, cancer and after chemotherapy. Rearranged V-D-J TRB sequences were amplified with a mixed TRB-A/B primer pool. TCRdb used MiXCR to reprocess the multiplex PCR reads, holding one entry per CDR3 protein. This sample yields approximately 6,600 distinct CDR3 sequences, of which roughly 29% are seen a single time; 65% to 75% belongs to the top ten. TCR beta rearrangements were amplified from peripheral blood genomic DNA. The sample consisted of blood. These receptors came from a human donor with a blood cancer. The donor label of this sample is uncertain.

V gene TRBV20-1 combines with J gene TRBJ1-2; D is undetermined. In germline, CDR1 is DFQATT, CDR2 SNEGSKA (reference sequence). V shed 0 bases and J shed 4 bases, with 12 bases lying between them. This CDR3 comprises 14 residues. The chain's CDR3 is CSARDMQTAYGYTF. The CDR3 nucleotides read TGCAGTGCTAGAGATATGCAGACTGCCTATGGCTACACCTTC.

Turning to this clonotype: A much larger clone differs by one base, so this may be a read error. The CDR3 DNA reads TGTGCCAGCAGCTTCCCGGGTCTCTCACACCTCCACTTT. Amino acid sequence: CASSFPGLSHLHF. The chain joins TRBV11-1 to TRBJ1-6; D is uncertain. Germline V gene lookup returns CDR1 SGHAT and CDR2 FQDESV (reference sequence). This CDR3 region has 13 residues.

A few counts support this clonotype. This chain links TRBV7-6 with TRBJ2-7; perhaps TRBD1 as D (6 bases). The germline gives CDR1 SGHVS, CDR2 FNYEAQ. The length of the CDR3 is 17 residues. Trimming removed 1 base from V and 0 bases from J, with 16 bases in between. CDR3 loop: CASSLGDTWVTSYEQYF. The CDR3 DNA reads as TGTGCCAGCAGCTTAGGGGACACCTGGGTGACCTCCTACGAGCAGTACTTC. Full variable domain (rest looked up from reference TRBV7-6 and TRBJ2-7): GAGVSQSPRYKVTKRGQDVALRCDPISGHVSLYWYRQALGQGPEFLTYFNYEAQQDKSGLPNDRFSAERPEGSISTLTIQRTEQRDSAMYRCASSLGDTWVTSYEQYFGPGTRLTVT.

The gene calls are TRBV30 and TRBJ2-7, with 10 nucleotides matching TRBD2. The germline gives CDR1 GTSNPN, CDR2 SVGIG (reference sequence). The V gene end was trimmed by 0 bases and the J gene end by 1 base; junction bases not matched to a gene: 0. The CDR3 consists of 14 residues. CDR3 DNA sequence: TGTGCCTGGAGTGTTAGCGGGGGGTCCTACGAGCAGTACTTC. It codes for CAWSVSGGSYEQYF.

This clonotype was seen only a few times. The chain carries TRBV5-5 and TRBJ2-1, with no clear D. The V end lost 2 bases, the J end lost 9 bases, and 15 bases lay between the germline ends. Germline V CDR1 and CDR2: SGHKS, YYEKEE (reference sequence). This CDR3 contains 14 residues. The chain's CDR3 is CASSFETPIVEQFF. CDR3 in DNA: TGTGCCAGCAGCTTCGAGACTCCCATAGTTGAGCAGTTCTTC.

V gene TRBV5-4 combines with J gene TRBJ2-1; 9 bases map to TRBD1. V shed 2 bases, J shed 8 bases, and the junction held 5 bases outside the gene matches. The CDR3 sequence is 14 residues long. CDR1 is SGHNT and CDR2 is YYREEE in the germline V gene (reference sequence). The CDR3 bases are TGTGCCAGCAGCTTTAAGGGACAGGGCGATGAGCAGTTCTTC. Its translation: CASSFKGQGDEQFF.

V and J are TRBV5-3 and TRBJ2-2, with unresolved D. TRBV5-3 belongs to the ORF category, with a function that is uncertain. The CDR3 contains 15 residues. Trimming left V 8 bases short and J 6 bases short, with 20 bases between. The CDR3 DNA sequence: TGTGCCAGGCAAGCCTGTAGTCGTCCTTCCGGGGAGCTGTTTTTT. Protein product: CARQACSRPSGELFF.

The sample holds a few counts of this clonotype. The rearrangement uses TRBV6-2 or TRBV6-3 and TRBJ2-7; TRBD2 is a possible D gene (6 bases). Trimming removed 8 bases at V and 7 bases at J, with 6 bases between. The germline gives CDR1 MNHEY, CDR2 SVGEGT. The CDR3 is 9 amino acids. The CDR3 sequence: CASGGEQYF. The CDR3 DNA is TGTGCCAGCGGAGGGGAGCAGTACTTC.

V gene TRBV20-1 combines with J gene TRBJ2-7; TRBD1 might be the D (6 bases). The germline CDR1 and CDR2 sequences are DFQATT and SNEGSKA (reference sequence). V lost 6 bases and J 3 bases, leaving 12 bases between the germline ends. The length of the CDR3 is 12 residues. The CDR3 reads CSAKQGLYEQYF. The CDR3 DNA reads TGCAGTGCGAAGCAGGGGCTCTACGAGCAGTACTTC.

By sample fraction, this clonotype is medium-sized. The J gene is TRBJ2-2, the V gene TRBV19; a weak D match, TRBD1 (5 bases). CDR1 LNHDA and CDR2 SQIVND come from the germline V gene (reference sequence). The V gene lost 4 bases and the J gene lost 7 bases, with 16 bases spanning the gap. The CDR3 runs to 15 residues. The CDR3 is CASSTSSGWGGELFF. The CDR3 nucleotides are TGTGCCAGTAGTACCTCATCAGGGTGGGGCGGGGAGCTGTTTTTT.

Details on this clonotype: Compared with germline, one end of the junction differs, possibly owing to a read error. V usage is TRBV6-5 and J usage is TRBJ1-3; D call uncertain. CDR3 length: 13 residues. The germline gives CDR1 MNHEY, CDR2 SVGAGI. CDR3 protein: CASSENPGNTIYF. As DNA, the CDR3 is TGCGCCAGCAGTGAAAATCCCGGAAACACCATATATTTT.

This clonotype was observed a handful of times. The chain uses TRBV30 and TRBJ1-2, with unresolved D. The ends were cut back, 0 bases at V and 4 bases at J, with 6 bases in the middle. Germline assignment: CDR1 GTSNPN and CDR2 SVGIG (reference sequence). CDR3 length equals 12 residues. The CDR3 sequence is CAWSVNGYGYTF. The CDR3, as DNA: TGTGCCTGGAGTGTAAACGGCTATGGCTACACCTTC.

In its sample, this clonotype is medium-sized. This chain joins TRBV27 and TRBJ1-2, with a tentative D call TRBD1 (6 bases). Per germline, CDR1 MNHEY and CDR2 SMNVEV (reference sequence). With 5 bases removed from V and 8 bases from J, the gap between germline ends came to 15 bases. The CDR3 totals 13 residues. CDR3 residues: CASSPTGREGYTF. The CDR3 DNA sequence: TGTGCCAGCAGTCCCACAGGGCGGGAAGGCTACACCTTC.

This clonotype was detected many times. This CDR3 is CASKVRGGTDTQYF. As DNA, the CDR3 is TGTGCCAGTAAGGTACGTGGGGGCACAGATACGCAGTATTTT. V usage is TRBV19 and J usage is TRBJ2-3; D ambiguous. Germline lookup yields CDR1 LNHDA and CDR2 SQIVND (reference sequence). The V end lost 7 bases, the J end lost 1 base, and 12 bases lay between the germline ends. The CDR3 consists of 14 residues.

This chain joins TRBV28 and TRBJ2-1; TRBD1 matches 7 bases. The V gene end was trimmed by 6 bases and the J gene end by 10 bases; junction bases not matched to a gene: 15. Looked up from germline, CDR1 is MDHEN and CDR2 is SYDVKM. This CDR3 comprises 15 residues. The CDR3 loop reads CASRHRGGAGREQFF. Written as DNA, the CDR3 is TGTGCCAGCAGGCATAGAGGGGGCGCTGGAAGGGAGCAGTTCTTC.

Notes on this clonotype: A read error is possible here, since a much larger clone lies one base away. The chain employs TRBV5-4 and TRBJ2-2; 12 nucleotides align to TRBD2. The CDR3 totals 16 residues. Germline CDR1 reads SGHNT; CDR2 reads YYREEE (reference sequence). The CDR3 loop is CARSSVGTSGFGELFF. CDR3 coding DNA: TGTGCCCGCAGCTCCGTCGGGACTAGCGGGTTCGGGGAGCTGTTTTTT.

This chain uses TRBV14 with TRBJ2-5; 8 nucleotides line up with TRBD2. The CDR3 is 17 amino acids. Germline CDR1 and CDR2: SGHDN and FVKESK. V lost 5 bases, J lost 7 bases, and 18 bases stayed unmatched. In DNA, the CDR3 is TGTGCCAGCAGCGCGGCCGGACCGACTAGCGTGGTGGGGACCCAGTACTTC. Encoded protein: CASSAAGPTSVVGTQYF.

This clonotype was seen a handful of times. CDR3 sequence reads: CASSLLGRGRRGTAEKLFF. The CDR3 nucleotides read TGTGCCAGCAGTTTACTAGGGAGGGGAAGAAGGGGAACCGCTGAAAAACTGTTTTTT. The V gene is TRBV12-3 or TRBV12-4, the J gene TRBJ1-4; D is possibly TRBD1 (5 bases). The CDR3 contains 19 residues. The V and J ends lost 2 bases and 7 bases respectively, with 26 bases between them.

Relative to its sample, this clonotype is medium-sized. The chain couples TRBV7-2 to TRBJ2-1; D possibly corresponds to TRBD2 (7 bases). This CDR3 is built from 14 residues. Germline CDR1 SGHTA, CDR2 FQGNSA. V lost 0 bases and J lost 7, with 10 bases in between. CDR3 loop: CASSLAAGANEQFF. CDR3 DNA sequence: TGTGCCAGCAGCTTAGCGGCGGGGGCAAATGAGCAGTTCTTC.

Points on this clonotype: At one end, the junction sequence differs from germline, possibly due to a read error. CDR3 in amino acids: CASSFNRGPGSHEQYF. The CDR3 bases are TGTGCCAGCAGTTTCAACAGGGGACCGGGCTCCCACGAGCAGTACTTC. The chain recombines TRBV12-3 or TRBV12-4 with TRBJ2-7; 7 bases match TRBD1. The CDR3 covers 16 residues.

The chain employs TRBV30 and TRBJ2-3; TRBD1 agrees at 7 bases. The V gene's germline CDR1 is GTSNPN and CDR2 SVGIG (reference sequence). This CDR3 has 11 amino acids. J lost 9 bases, V lost 4 bases, and 4 bases had no gene match. The CDR3 DNA follows: TGTGCCTGGACCTCCAGGGGGACGCAGTATTTT. As protein: CAWTSRGTQYF.

This clonotype counts as medium-sized. This chain uses TRBV27 with TRBJ2-2; TRBD1 agrees at 8 bases. The CDR3 contains 16 residues. The germline V gene encodes CDR1 MNHEY and CDR2 SMNVEV (reference sequence). V shed 5 bases and J 9 bases; nucleotides not matched to a gene: 14. The CDR3 DNA reads TGTGCCAGCAGTGCCCCGGGACAGGCTTTGGTTTGGGAGCTGTTTTTT. It specifies CASSAPGQALVWELFF.

The V and J genes are TRBV13 and TRBJ2-2; no clear D gene. Germline CDR1 reads PRHDT; CDR2 reads FYEKMQ (reference sequence). The length of the CDR3 is 16 residues. Trimming stripped 3 bases from V and 9 bases from J, with 20 bases between. This CDR3 reads CASSLSPHFSTRELFF. The DNA for the CDR3 is TGTGCCAGCAGCTTGTCCCCCCACTTTTCGACCAGGGAGCTGTTTTTT.

At least ten counts were recorded for this clonotype. This chain joins TRBV30 and TRBJ1-2; TRBD1 matches 7 bases. This CDR3 has 16 amino acids. Germline V gene lookup returns CDR1 GTSNPN and CDR2 SVGIG (reference sequence). The V segment lost 2 bases and the J segment 0 bases; nucleotides outside the gene matches: 9. The CDR3 here is CAWSKGQIIANYGYTF. The CDR3 DNA follows: TGTGCCTGGAGTAAGGGACAGATAATCGCTAACTATGGCTACACCTTC.

Sample share makes this clonotype medium-sized. The chain links TRBV29-1 to TRBJ1-3; TRBD1 aligns across 7 bases. Germline lookup yields CDR1 SQVTM and CDR2 ANQGSEA. Losses at the gene ends were 5 bases for V and 2 bases for J; bases not matched to a gene: 0. CDR3 length: 12 residues. For the CDR3, the DNA is TGCAGCGTTACAGGGGCTGGAAACACCATATATTTT. Translated: CSVTGAGNTIYF.

V gene TRBV6-5 combines with J gene TRBJ2-7, with D possibly called TRBD1 or TRBD2 (5 bases each). The CDR3 totals 14 residues. Trimming stripped 0 bases from V and 7 bases from J, with 13 bases between. Germline V gene data show CDR1 as MNHEY and CDR2 as SVGAGI. CDR3 in amino acids: CASSYSRGSREQYF. Here the CDR3 DNA reads TGTGCCAGCAGTTACTCGAGGGGCTCGAGGGAGCAGTACTTC.

The chain employs TRBV10-3 and TRBJ1-4; 8 bases match TRBD1. The CDR3 has 14 amino acids. Per the germline V gene, CDR1 is ENHRY and CDR2 is SYGVKD. Unmatched junction bases numbered 12, after V lost 10 bases and J lost 8 bases. In DNA form, the CDR3 reads TGTGCCAGCAGGAACCTCAGGGGGCGAGAAAAACTGTTTTTT. Encoded protein: CASRNLRGREKLFF.

The rearrangement joins TRBV13 to TRBJ2-1; 8 bases agree with TRBD2. Germline values: CDR1 PRHDT, CDR2 FYEKMQ (reference sequence). The V and J ends lost 3 bases and 3 bases, in that order; junction bases with no gene match: 4. This CDR3 contains 15 residues. CDR3 protein: CASSLYAGGYNEQFF. DNA of the CDR3: TGTGCCAGCAGCTTGTACGCGGGGGGCTACAATGAGCAGTTCTTC.

This chain connects TRBV7-2 to TRBJ2-5; the match to TRBD2 covers 11 bases. The CDR3 consists of 14 residues. Trimming took 5 bases from V and 3 from J; bases not matched to a gene: 2. Germline assignment: CDR1 SGHTA and CDR2 FQGNSA. CDR3 coding DNA: TGTGCCAGCAGCCCGGGACTAGCGGAAGAGACCCAGTACTTC. The encoded protein is CASSPGLAEETQYF.

Many counts were recorded for this clonotype. The V and J genes are TRBV19 and TRBJ2-7; unclear D gene. Between the trimmed V and J ends, which lost 1 base and 0 bases, there was a span of 7 bases. The CDR3 consists of 14 residues. CDR1 is LNHDA and CDR2 is SQIVND in the germline V gene (reference sequence). DNA for the CDR3: TGTGCCAGTAGTATAGTAGCACGCTCCTACGAGCAGTACTTC. This gives the protein CASSIVARSYEQYF.

This chain connects TRBV7-9 to TRBJ2-3, with 7 positions matching TRBD1. The CDR3 sequence is 15 residues long. Germline values: CDR1 SEHNR, CDR2 FQNEAQ (reference sequence). J was trimmed by 4 bases and V by 10 bases; bases with no gene match: 14. The CDR3 nucleotides read TGTGCCACCCAGGAAAGAGAGGGGGCGGCAGATACGCAGTATTTT. Its translation: CATQEREGAADTQYF.